This entry is about one T cell receptor (beta chain). Its antigen remains unidentified. The sample holds no much larger clone one base away, and base qualities are not on file. CDR1 and CDR2, looked up from the germline V gene (reference sequence), are MNHEY and SMNVEV. The CDR3, from cysteine to phenylalanine, totals 16 residues. The sequence is cut down to CDR3 DNA, 48 bases in frame from base 1. Ends trimmed: V by 5 bases, J by 5 bases; bases unmatched to a gene: 11. The entry originates in a study of blood T cell repertoires in COVID-19 (TCRdb year 2020). About the full investigation: Samples covering the acute and convalescent phases of COVID-19 were provided by collaborators in the United States, Italy and Spain. The prospective study material was composed of cDNA or gDNA derived from T cells, B-cell-depleted T cells, or PBMCs. Subjects who had been exposed to COVID-19, were actively infected with it, or had recovered from it provided the deeply sampled blood TCRbeta repertoires that made up the dataset. The repertoires were released in a freely available public database meant as a resource for research on the immune response to SARS-CoV-2. The samples were drawn from two sources: the first 160 participants of the ongoing ImmuneRACE study, and 1,000 to 1,500 subjects contributed by 6 global collaborators. A de-identified subject ID, COVID-19 status, age in years and sex were almost always included in the sample metadata. Where available, HLA class I and class II types were obtained from metadata supplied by the sample provider rather than from assay-based typing. Study-wide findings and limitations: The quantity of clinical and demographic metadata differed by source and by participant and was supplied without curation.

The immunoSEQ Assay, a bias-controlled multiplex PCR, was used to amplify TCRbeta CDR3 regions from genomic DNA. The authors' analysis ran thus. The number of nucleated cells in each sample was estimated from the amplification of reference gene primers within the assay. Sequence reads were collapsed and filtered to measure the absolute abundance of every unique TCRbeta CDR3 rearrangement. For each sample, productive Simpson clonality was calculated by taking the square root of Simpson's diversity index across productive rearrangements. Imported from immuneACCESS, the table was reduced by TCRdb to in-frame sequences with V and J called. These copies leave out some clones; in studies compared against another copy, an unresolved V gene accounts for under half, and the cause of the remainder is not known. V and J calls and clone size come straight from that table; D and trimming were deduced from the DNA. The sample profile shows more than 200,000 clones; 85% to 90% of them were found once. The ten largest account for approximately 4.2% of the sample.

Participants in the prospective study were aged roughly 18 to 100 years, lived in some 24 United States geographic areas, and enrolled through a virtual design. In the prospective study, cohorts were assigned on the basis of participant-reported clinical history obtained from a screening survey and a study questionnaire. ImmuneRACE Cohort 3 recovered participants were defined by two consecutive negative NP/OP PCR tests, healthcare professional clearance, or symptom resolution. In the prospective study, whole blood, serum and a nasopharyngeal or oropharyngeal swab were collected from each participant by mobile phlebotomists. Participants in the prospective study had the option to provide additional blood draws and questionnaires over a roughly two-month period. Blood samples from the prospective study were shipped frozen or at room temperature prior to DNA extraction.

The chain is encoded by TRBV27 joined to TRBJ1-4; a stretch of 7 junction bases matches TRBD1. Specimen: PBMCs or T cells enriched from blood (not recorded which). The clonotype was recovered from a woman aged 25 to 39 who had recovered from COVID-19. The CDR3 region: CASSPYQQGSNEKLFF. The sequenced DNA is TGTGCCAGCAGTCCATACCAACAGGGGTCGAATGAAAAACTGTTTTTT.